The entry that follows covers one TCR beta chain sequence. This sample is drawn from a study of blood T cell repertoires in COVID-19. On the study more broadly: COVID-19 samples from acute and convalescent phases originated in the United States, Italy and Spain. In each case, the material was cDNA or gDNA derived from T cells, B-cell-depleted T cells, or PBMCs.

With V trimmed by 3 bases and J by 6 bases, 6 bases remained unmatched. The germline V gene has CDR1 MGHDK and CDR2 SYGVNS. This CDR3 has 15 residues. Study processing details: Researchers report that nucleated cell counts were estimated from reference gene primer amplification. Data came from immunoSEQ multiplex PCR; TCRdb stores just in-frame clones and leaves some out. For V, J and clone size, that table is used; D and trimming come from the DNA. The table records about 260,000 clones, roughly 87% of them present only once. The sample consisted of peripheral blood. This sequence originates from a human donor in a cohort sampled during active COVID-19. The rearrangement uses TRBV25-1 and TRBJ2-1, with TRBD1 identical over 9 bases. The CDR3 DNA follows: TGTGCCAGCAGTGATCCGGGACAGGGAATCAATGAGCAGTTCTTC. This codes for CASSDPGQGINEQFF.